This note documents a single T cell receptor beta chain sequence. This record comes from a study of blood T cell repertoires in COVID-19. Generated by immunoSEQ multiplex PCR, the TCRdb table keeps only in-frame clones and is missing some. Among approximately 220,000 clones listed, about 83% were seen once. Cohort 3 recovery required two negative PCRs, clearance, or symptom resolution. The CDR3 has 15 residues. V lost 1 base and J lost 4, with 10 bases in between. The germline V gene has CDR1 SEHNR and CDR2 FQNEAQ (reference sequence). This TCR was recovered from a woman between 40 and 50 years old who had recovered from COVID-19. Sequenced sample: PBMCs or T cells enriched from blood (not recorded which). This rearrangement joins TRBV7-9 to TRBJ1-4, with D hard to call. The CDR3 here is CASSLGSGNNEKLFF. DNA of the CDR3: TGTGCCAGCAGCTTAGGTTCAGGAAATAATGAAAAACTGTTTTTT.